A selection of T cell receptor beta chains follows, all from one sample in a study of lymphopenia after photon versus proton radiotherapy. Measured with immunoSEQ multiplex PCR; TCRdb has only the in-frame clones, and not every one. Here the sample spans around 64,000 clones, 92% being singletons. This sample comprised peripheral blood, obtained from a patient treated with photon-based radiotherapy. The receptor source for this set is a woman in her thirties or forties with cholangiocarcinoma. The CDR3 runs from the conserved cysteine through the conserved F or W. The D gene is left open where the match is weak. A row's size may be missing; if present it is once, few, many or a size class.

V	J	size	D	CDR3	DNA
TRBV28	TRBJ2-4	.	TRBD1	CASSSGTVTKNIQYF	TGTGCCAGCAGTTCCGGGACAGTAACCAAAAACATTCAGTACTTC
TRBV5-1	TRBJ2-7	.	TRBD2	CASSPGLAGTYEQYF	TGCGCCAGCAGCCCCGGACTAGCGGGAACATACGAGCAGTACTTC
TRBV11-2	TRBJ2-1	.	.	CASSFGGWPEVEQFF	TGTGCCAGCAGCTTTGGAGGGTGGCCCGAAGTTGAGCAGTTCTTC
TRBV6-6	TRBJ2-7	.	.	CASSRQERKLEQYF	TGTGCCAGCAGCAGACAGGAGCGAAAGCTCGAGCAGTACTTC
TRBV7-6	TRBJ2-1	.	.	CASSADGSSYNEQFF	TGTGCCAGCAGCGCAGATGGAAGCTCCTACAATGAGCAGTTCTTC
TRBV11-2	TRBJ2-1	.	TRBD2	CASSAGTSRNEQFF	TGTGCCAGCAGTGCCGGGACTAGCAGGAATGAGCAGTTCTTC
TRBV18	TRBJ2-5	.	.	CASSQTQQETQYF	TGTGCCAGCTCACAAACCCAACAAGAGACCCAGTACTTC
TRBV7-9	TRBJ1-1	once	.	CASHPGDTEAFF	TGTGCCAGCCACCCGGGGGACACTGAAGCTTTCTTT
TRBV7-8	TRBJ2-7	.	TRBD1	CASRVGQGPSYEQYF	TGTGCCAGCAGAGTGGGACAGGGGCCTTCCTACGAGCAGTACTTC
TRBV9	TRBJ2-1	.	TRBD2	CASSGGLAGYSSYNEQFF	TGTGCCAGCAGCGGGGGACTAGCGGGTTATAGCTCCTACAATGAGCAGTTCTTC
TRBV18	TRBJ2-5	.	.	CASSPYDQETQYF	TGTGCCAGCTCACCGTATGATCAAGAGACCCAGTACTTC
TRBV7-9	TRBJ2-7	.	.	CASSSQGEEQYF	TGTGCCAGCAGCTCCCAGGGAGAGGAGCAGTACTTC
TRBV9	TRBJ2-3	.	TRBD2	CASSVSGRASDTQYF	TGTGCCAGCAGCGTCAGCGGGAGGGCCTCGGATACGCAGTATTTT
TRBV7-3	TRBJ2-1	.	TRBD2	CASSQRLAGHNEQFF	TGTGCCAGCAGCCAGAGACTAGCGGGACACAATGAGCAGTTCTTC
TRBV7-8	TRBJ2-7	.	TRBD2	CASSLGSSGIRYEQYF	TGTGCCAGCAGCTTGGGGTCTAGCGGGATCCGCTACGAGCAGTACTTC